The following is a TCR beta chain sequence with its context. Its antigen is currently not known. The input lacks base qualities; no much larger clone sits a single base away. This sample is part of a study of human T cells and chemical hapten exposure (dated by TCRdb to 2020 to 2023). The study in broad terms: The libraries were sequenced as a pool, and the TCR yield per sample differed mostly because of small variations in library volumes within the pool. In alopecia patients, the study followed how the peripheral blood TCR repertoire changed in vivo over primary and secondary sensitization to diphenylcyclopropenone (DPC), a hapten. Summary of the overall study and its limitations: The number of TCRs above 1 in 1000 frequency did not change with DPC sensitization; there was no evidence of global repertoire structure alterations. After repeated subsampling, the strength of the expansion versus patch-test correlation and the threshold at which it became significant changed.

Total RNA was extracted from unfractionated whole blood collected in Tempus Blood RNA tubes. Five healthy volunteers acted as controls for TCR sequencing and had blood drawn at day 0, 2 weeks and 6 weeks. V is pruned by 1 base and J by 6 bases, leaving 12 bases of the junction without a gene match. From the cysteine up to the phenylalanine, the CDR3 has a length of 17 residues. The kept DNA is CDR3 alone, 51 bases in frame from the first base. From the germline V gene (reference sequence), CDR1 is MNHEY and CDR2 is SMNVEV. During library preparation, unique molecular identifiers were attached to individual cDNA molecules so that TCRs could be counted quantitatively and reproducibly. Both TCR alpha and TCR beta chains were sequenced from each blood RNA sample. Per the authors' processing: A median of approximately 96,000 TCRs per sample was observed, with a range of about 20,000 to 690,600. The Decombinator software suite was used to annotate V, J and CDR3 in the TCR reads. For PS versus PT1 abundance plots, all samples were subsampled to the same number of TCRs (28,000). TCRs were defined as expanded if absent before sensitization and observed at least eight times at the 2-week time point. TCRdb cleaned the public reads at Q25 with fastp, built clones with MiXCR and kept in-frame beta chains. Rows are unified per CDR3 protein, each entry keeping the most common DNA and genes. What appears here as the V and J calls and clone size reflects TCRdb's work, not the paper's. This sample gives around 120,000 distinct CDR3 sequences in total; approximately 9% of them show up just once. 1.1% to 1.5% of the sample rests with the top ten.

The rearranged chain carries TRBV27 and TRBJ2-1, with 7 bases in between that match TRBD1. The TCR was taken from a human donor in good health. Some clones in this sample may be carry-over from other donors' samples. Donor details come from another sample of the same person, matched by shared clones. What was sequenced was whole blood. The encoded CDR3 is CASSLLVVTGVRNEQFF. The DNA reads TGTGCCAGCAGTTTATTAGTGGTCACAGGGGTTCGCAATGAGCAGTTCTTC.